A selection of T cell receptor beta chains follows, all from one sample in a study of control samples from healthy donors and cancer patients. TCRdb's copy holds only in-frame clones and misses some; the assay was immunoSEQ multiplex PCR. The repertoire holds around 84,000 clones, with 91% as singletons. Sample: blood. These receptor sequences come from a man aged 25 to 40 in good health. Each CDR3 is given with its conserved first and last residue. D genes are given only for firm matches. Expanded clones are given a class, and other clones once, few, many or no size at all.

TRBV19	TRBJ1-5	few	NA	CASMYQSNQPQHF	TGTGCCAGTATGTACCAGAGCAATCAGCCCCAGCATTTT
TRBV7-2	TRBJ2-1	NA	TRBD2	CASSTRTSLNEQFF	TGTGCCAGCAGCACCCGGACTAGCTTAAATGAGCAGTTCTTC
TRBV18	TRBJ2-7	NA	TRBD2	CASSRERGGNYEQYF	TGTGCCAGCTCACGAGAGCGGGGAGGAAACTACGAGCAGTACTTC
TRBV19	TRBJ1-6	NA	NA	CASRHRDSPLHF	TGTGCCAGTAGGCACAGGGATTCACCCCTCCACTTT
TRBV20-1	TRBJ1-1	NA	NA	CSASTGPNTEAFF	TGCAGTGCTAGTACGGGGCCCAACACTGAAGCTTTCTTT
TRBV11-2	TRBJ2-7	NA	NA	CASSPPDRHSYEQYF	TGTGCCAGCAGCCCTCCTGACAGGCACTCCTACGAGCAGTACTTC
TRBV19	TRBJ2-3	NA	TRBD2	CASSPRLAGGPNTQYF	TGTGCCAGTAGTCCTCGACTAGCGGGAGGGCCAAATACGCAGTATTTT
TRBV28	TRBJ2-5	NA	TRBD1	CASSSGTGPQETQYF	TGTGCCAGCAGTTCCGGGACAGGCCCGCAAGAGACCCAGTACTTC
TRBV6-5	TRBJ1-2	once	NA	CASGQEYGYTF	TGTGCCAGCGGCCAGGAGTATGGCTACACCTTC
TRBV11-3	TRBJ1-1	NA	NA	CASSLGTDTEAFF	TGTGCCAGCAGCTTAGGGACAGACACTGAAGCTTTCTTT
TRBV6-5	TRBJ1-2	NA	TRBD1	CASSFGQGGGYTF	TGTGCCAGCAGTTTCGGACAGGGCGGAGGCTACACCTTC
TRBV18	TRBJ1-5	once	NA	CASRQDSNQPQHF	TGTGCCAGTAGACAGGATAGCAATCAGCCCCAGCATTTT
TRBV29-1	TRBJ1-2	NA	NA	CSVIPGNYGYTF	TGCAGCGTTATTCCGGGTAACTATGGCTACACCTTC
TRBV7-8	TRBJ2-5	NA	NA	CASSATRFLGDLRETQYF	TGTGCCAGCAGCGCCACCCGCTTCCTGGGTGATTTGCGCGAGACCCAGTACTTC
TRBV28	TRBJ1-2	NA	NA	CASTPSRQLGEGYTF	TGTGCCAGCACCCCCTCGAGGCAGTTGGGGGAAGGCTACACCTTC
TRBV7-9	TRBJ1-4	NA	NA	CASSLAGGEKLFF	TGTGCCAGCAGCTTAGCGGGGGGAGAAAAACTGTTTTTT
TRBV4-2	TRBJ2-7	NA	NA	CASSLTARNEQYF	TGTGCCAGCAGCCTCACAGCTCGAAACGAGCAGTACTTC
TRBV7-3	TRBJ1-1	NA	TRBD1	CASSFPDRVNTEAFF	TGTGCCAGCAGCTTTCCGGACAGGGTGAACACTGAAGCTTTCTTT
TRBV5-4	TRBJ2-1	NA	TRBD2	CASSLGLAGNNEQFF	TGTGCCAGCAGCTTGGGGCTAGCGGGGAACAATGAGCAGTTCTTC
TRBV6-2/TRBV6-3	TRBJ1-5	few	NA	CASSYGRTMSNQPQHF	TGTGCCAGCAGTTATGGGAGGACGATGAGTAATCAGCCCCAGCATTTT
TRBV5-1	TRBJ2-3	NA	NA	CASSQSGDRTDTQYF	TGCGCCAGCTCCCAATCGGGGGACCGCACAGATACGCAGTATTTT
TRBV10-2	TRBJ2-1	NA	NA	CASSESGLPSYNEQFF	TGCGCCAGCAGTGAGTCCGGACTACCTTCCTACAATGAGCAGTTCTTC